The present TCR beta chain was sequenced within a study of T cells expressing NK-cell markers. Study information: Source material for TCR beta repertoires consisted of sorted CD3+CD56+NKG2C+, CD3+CD56+NKG2C- and CD3+CD56-NKG2C+ T cells. Out of eight donors sequenced, seven tested HCMV-seropositive and the remaining one seronegative.

The authors made TCR beta cDNA libraries by 5'RACE template switching. This switching added a universal primer site and UMIs. TCRdb reprocessed the 5' RACE reads and stores each CDR3 protein as one record, lacking DNA. Its clone listing holds 400,000 to 500,000 distinct CDR3 sequences. Concerning this clonotype: Its antigen is unknown.

Germline CDR1 SGHNT, CDR2 YYREEE (reference sequence). The CDR3 length is 14 residues. Points from the study as a whole: Unclear, still, was the HCMV specificity of the expanded NKG2C+ T cell clones.

The sequence was collected from a woman aged 18 to 75 in good health. Sequenced sample: blood T cells: a sorted CD56 or NKG2C T cell subset, CD4+ or CD8+ T cells, or bulk PBMC T cells (not recorded which). The gene calls are TRBV5-4 and TRBJ2-4; TCRdb's D gene call, TRBD1, goes unchecked for lack of DNA. The CDR3 region is CASSLAGARDIQYF.